The 27 T cell receptor beta chains listed next were all sequenced from one sample in a study of shared clonotypes between healthy human individuals. CD45RO-negative CD8 cells positively selected for CCR7 made up the naive population, which excluded terminally differentiated effector memory CD45RA+ cells. TCRdb keeps only in-frame clones here, not all; method: immunoSEQ multiplex PCR. The sample holds a few million clones; around 93% are singletons and the top ten take under 2%. The material sequenced was naive CD8+ T cells from PBMCs. The receptors originated from a young man in good health. Some clones in this sample may be carry-over from other donors' samples.

This chain connects TRBV4-2 to TRBJ2-7; 12 bases are a match to TRBD2. Germline CDR1 is LGHNA and CDR2 is YNFKEQ. Germline trimming cut 0 bases from V and 1 base from J; bases unmatched to any gene: 1. This CDR3 contains 16 residues. CDR3 amino acids: CASSQDGLAGSYEQYF. The CDR3 DNA sequence: TGTGCCAGCAGCCAAGACGGACTAGCGGGATCCTACGAGCAGTACTTC.

The chain is built from TRBV6-1 and TRBJ2-7, with 8 positions matching TRBD1. CDR3 length: 14 residues. V was pared by 2 bases and J by 5 bases, with 5 bases of the junction left unmatched. Per germline, CDR1 MNHNS and CDR2 SASEGT. CDR3 in amino acids: CASSELQGGNEQYF. The DNA of the CDR3 is TGTGCCAGCAGTGAATTACAGGGGGGCAACGAGCAGTACTTC.

The V call is TRBV28, the J call TRBJ1-1, with 8 positions matching TRBD1. V gave up 5 bases and J gave up 0 bases; unmatched junction bases: 5. The CDR3 length is 15 residues. Looked up from germline, CDR1 is MDHEN and CDR2 is SYDVKM. CDR3 in DNA: TGTGCCAGCAGTCAGGGACAGGTCATGAACACTGAAGCTTTCTTT. Its translation: CASSQGQVMNTEAFF.

This chain links TRBV28 with TRBJ1-1; TRBD1 matches 9 bases. With V trimmed by 4 bases and J by 5 bases, 8 bases remained unmatched. Germline V gene sequence: CDR1 MDHEN, CDR2 SYDVKM. The CDR3 has 15 amino acids. In DNA form, the CDR3 reads TGTGCCAGCAGTTCCCCCGGGACAGGGTATACTGAAGCTTTCTTT. Its protein product is CASSSPGTGYTEAFF.

The chain links TRBV11-2 to TRBJ2-1; 8 bases are a match to TRBD1. CDR3 size: 16 residues. Germline CDR1 reads SGHAT; CDR2 reads FQNNGV. The ends lost 0 bases at V and 5 bases at J; junction bases unmatched: 6. CDR3 protein: CASSLEPRGRNNEQFF. The CDR3 nucleotides read TGTGCCAGCAGCTTAGAGCCCAGGGGGCGTAACAATGAGCAGTTCTTC.

This clone was seen only a few times. This chain uses TRBV19 with TRBJ1-4; 7 bases are a match to TRBD1. V was pared by 5 bases and J by 1 base, with 4 bases of the junction left unmatched. The CDR3 totals 15 residues. From germline, CDR1 is LNHDA and CDR2 SQIVND (reference sequence). This CDR3 reads CASSDRQGTNEKLFF. The CDR3 DNA is TGTGCCAGTAGTGATAGACAGGGAACTAATGAAAAACTGTTTTTT.

The count of this clone is one. The chain links TRBV11-2 to TRBJ2-3; 9 nucleotides match TRBD1. The J segment lost 8 bases and the V segment lost 7 bases, leaving 13 bases of the junction unmatched. The CDR3 totals 15 residues. Germline assignment: CDR1 SGHAT and CDR2 FQNNGV. The CDR3 DNA follows: TGTGCCAGCACCGTGACAGGGGGGGAAGTTGGTACGCAGTATTTT. It translates to CASTVTGGEVGTQYF.

The chain carries TRBV12-5 and TRBJ1-1, with D unclear. CDR1 is LGHNT, CDR2 FRNRAP, per germline. V lost 5 bases and J 7 bases, leaving 17 bases between the germline ends. The CDR3 consists of 14 residues. CDR3 loop: CASGHSGSPYEAFF. CDR3 bases: TGTGCTAGTGGTCACAGTGGTTCCCCATATGAAGCTTTCTTT.

The chain couples TRBV29-1 to TRBJ1-2; D is perhaps TRBD1 (5 bases). Trimming took off 4 bases at V and 2 bases at J, with 14 bases between the two ends. CDR3 length: 14 amino acids. The germline V gene has CDR1 SQVTM and CDR2 ANQGSEA. CDR3 nucleotides: TGCAGCGTTGCATCAGGGAGGGGAAACTATGGCTACACCTTC. Translating gives CSVASGRGNYGYTF. Variable domain in full (rest from reference TRBV29-1 and TRBJ1-2): SAVISQKPSRDICQRGTSLTIQCQVDSQVTMMFWYRQQPGQSLTLIATANQGSEATYESGFVIDKFPISRPNLTFSTLTVSNMSPEDSSIYLCSVASGRGNYGYTFGSGTRLTVV.

CDR3 amino acids: CAWSSELYYEQYF. In DNA, the CDR3 is TGTGCCTGGAGTTCAGAGCTTTACTACGAGCAGTACTTC. The rearrangement joins TRBV30 to TRBJ2-5; D gene unclear. The DNA end lines up better with TRBJ2-7; the J call may be wrong. This CDR3 is built from 13 residues. Germline loops: CDR1 GTSNPN, CDR2 SVGIG (reference sequence).

The chain is built from TRBV5-4 and TRBJ1-6; D not certain. Trimming shortened V by 4 bases and J by 0 bases, and 11 bases separated the two germline ends. This CDR3 is built from 16 residues. The germline CDR1 and CDR2 sequences are SGHNT and YYREEE (reference sequence). The DNA of the CDR3 is TGTGCCAGCAGCGTGGTCCCGAGCTCCTATAATTCACCCCTCCACTTT. It yields the protein CASSVVPSSYNSPLHF.

The V and J genes are TRBV7-9 and TRBJ1-2; 7 bases agree with TRBD1. The CDR3 consists of 17 residues. The V segment lost 4 bases and the J segment 8 bases; nucleotides outside the gene matches: 19. In germline, CDR1 is SEHNR, CDR2 FQNEAQ (reference sequence). CDR3 sequence reads: CASSYLLMTGTIKGYTF. The DNA of the CDR3 is TGTGCCAGCAGCTACTTACTAATGACAGGGACGATAAAAGGCTACACCTTC.

The J gene is TRBJ1-1, the V gene TRBV6-6; D uncertain. Germline V gives CDR1 MNHNY, CDR2 SVGAGI (reference sequence). Deletions cut 5 bases from V and 1 base from J, with 11 bases between. The CDR3 runs to 14 residues. The CDR3 loop is CASSPVLPNTEAFF. CDR3 coding DNA: TGTGCCAGCAGTCCCGTTTTGCCGAACACTGAAGCTTTCTTT.

The CDR3: CASRSGLGTGELFF. The CDR3 DNA reads as TGTGCCAGCAGGTCGGGACTGGGTACCGGGGAGCTGTTTTTT. This sequence joins TRBV6-5 and TRBJ2-2, with D maybe TRBD2 (6 bases). This CDR3 has 14 residues. The V end was cut by 6 bases, the J end by 5 bases, with 13 bases between. CDR1 MNHEY and CDR2 SVGAGI come from the germline V gene.

The V call is TRBV5-6, the J call TRBJ2-5, with no clear D. V lost 1 base, J lost 3 bases, and 13 bases lay in between. The length of the CDR3 is 15 residues. Germline V gene lookup returns CDR1 SGHDT and CDR2 YYEEEE. This CDR3 reads CASSLNAEVKETQYF. DNA of the CDR3: TGTGCCAGCAGCTTGAACGCAGAAGTAAAAGAGACCCAGTACTTC.

Note on this clone: The sample has other DNA sequences that encode this CDR3 too. This chain connects TRBV7-2 to TRBJ1-1; no definite D call. Germline CDR1 is SGHTA and CDR2 is FQGNSA. CDR3 length: 14 amino acids. The V gene lost 1 base and the J gene lost 0 bases, with 6 bases spanning the gap. CDR3 coding DNA: TGTGCCAGCAGCTTAGGCAGGCTGAACACTGAAGCTTTCTTT. Translated: CASSLGRLNTEAFF. The complete variable domain, with remaining parts taken from reference TRBV7-2 and TRBJ1-1, reads GAGVSQSPSNKVTEKGKDVELRCDPISGHTALYWYRQSLGQGLEFLIYFQGNSAPDKSGLPSDRFSAERTGGSVSTLTIQRTQQEDSAVYLCASSLGRLNTEAFFGQGTRLTVV.

This clone has only a few counts. V gene TRBV19 combines with J gene TRBJ1-1; possibly TRBD1 for D (5 bases). CDR1 LNHDA and CDR2 SQIVND come from the germline V gene (reference sequence). This CDR3 has 16 residues. With 5 bases removed from V and 4 bases from J, the gap between germline ends came to 20 bases. The CDR3 loop is CASSPIPGYGITEAFF. As DNA, the CDR3 is TGTGCCAGTAGTCCGATCCCAGGGTATGGGATCACTGAAGCTTTCTTT.

The chain links TRBV6-1 to TRBJ2-1, with 9 bases lining up with TRBD1. J was trimmed by 4 bases and V by 7 bases; bases with no gene match: 8. CDR3 length equals 15 residues. Per the germline V gene, CDR1 is MNHNS and CDR2 is SASEGT. CDR3 sequence: CASIAPGQGYNEQFF. The CDR3 region has the DNA TGTGCCAGCATTGCGCCGGGACAGGGATACAATGAGCAGTTCTTC.

The chain has TRBV5-1 and TRBJ2-2, with D uncertain. The CDR3 contains 17 residues. The germline V and J ends were trimmed by 0 bases and 2 bases, with 14 bases remaining between them. Germline CDR1 SGHRS, CDR2 YFSETQ. The CDR3 sequence: CASSLAQQKLNTGELFF. CDR3 nucleotides: TGCGCCAGCAGCTTGGCCCAACAGAAACTTAACACCGGGGAGCTGTTTTTT.

On this clone: Different DNA sequences within this sample yield the same CDR3. The chain combines TRBV7-9 with TRBJ2-1; no definite D call. Trimming removed 5 bases at V and 0 bases at J, with 14 bases between. The CDR3 extends over 16 amino acids. Per germline, CDR1 SEHNR and CDR2 FQNEAQ (reference sequence). CDR3 region: CASSPTSGSSYNEQFF. In nucleotides, the CDR3 is TGTGCCAGCAGCCCCACTTCGGGTAGCTCCTACAATGAGCAGTTCTTC.

This clone was counted a few times. J is TRBJ2-2 and V is TRBV11-2, with 7 positions matching TRBD2. The length of the CDR3 is 14 residues. Trimming cost V 5 bases and J 7 bases; bases outside gene matches: 7. Per germline, CDR1 SGHAT and CDR2 FQNNGV. The CDR3 DNA reads TGTGCCAGCAGCCCAGGACTAGGGGACGGGGAGCTGTTTTTT. It codes for CASSPGLGDGELFF.

The genes are TRBV19 and TRBJ2-1; D may match TRBD1 or TRBD2 (6 bases each). The germline V and J ends were trimmed by 5 bases and 7 bases, with 18 bases remaining between them. The CDR3 extends over 15 amino acids. The V gene's germline CDR1 is LNHDA and CDR2 SQIVND (reference sequence). The CDR3 DNA follows: TGTGCCAGTAGTGGAAGACCGAGAGGGGGGAATGAGCAGTTCTTC. Translated, it gives CASSGRPRGGNEQFF.

Notes on this clone: This CDR3 is also generated by other DNA sequences in the sample. The rearrangement joins TRBV9 to TRBJ2-1; possible D gene TRBD1, 6 bases. Trimming took 0 bases from V and 2 from J, leaving 9 bases between them. The CDR3 has 15 residues. The germline gives CDR1 SGDLS, CDR2 YYNGEE. CDR3 sequence (DNA): TGTGCCAGCAGCGTAGTAGGGGGACCCTACAATGAGCAGTTCTTC. This encodes CASSVVGGPYNEQFF.

The J gene is TRBJ2-6, the V gene TRBV2, with D unresolved. Trimming took off 0 bases at V and 0 bases at J, with 6 bases between the two ends. CDR1 is SNHLY and CDR2 is FYNNEI in the germline V gene. The length of the CDR3 is 16 residues. CDR3 sequence: CASSEALHSGANVLTF. CDR3 coding DNA: TGTGCCAGCAGTGAAGCGCTTCACTCTGGGGCCAACGTCCTGACTTTC.

This chain joins TRBV9 and TRBJ2-2; 8 bases are a match to TRBD1. This CDR3 region has 15 residues. CDR1 and CDR2 (germline): SGDLS, YYNGEE. Trimming took 0 bases from V and 3 from J; bases not matched to a gene: 1. The CDR3 nucleotides read TGTGCCAGCAGCGTAGCGGGACAGGACACCGGGGAGCTGTTTTTT. It codes for CASSVAGQDTGELFF.

The V gene is TRBV27, the J gene TRBJ2-2; D unclear. The CDR3 loop spans 12 amino acids. V lost 2 bases to trimming and J lost 7 bases, with 5 bases between them. Germline V CDR1 and CDR2: MNHEY, SMNVEV (reference sequence). The CDR3 here is CASSLLDGELFF. The CDR3 bases are TGTGCCAGCAGTTTACTTGACGGGGAGCTGTTTTTT.

The CDR3: CASRTRTSGKGDEQFF. CDR3 bases: TGTGCCAGCAGGACCCGGACTAGCGGGAAGGGCGATGAGCAGTTCTTC. The rearrangement links TRBV27 to TRBJ2-1, with TRBD2 matching 12 bases. Germline assignment: CDR1 MNHEY and CDR2 SMNVEV (reference sequence). Losses at the gene ends were 6 bases for V and 8 bases for J; bases not matched to a gene: 11. This CDR3 comprises 16 residues.